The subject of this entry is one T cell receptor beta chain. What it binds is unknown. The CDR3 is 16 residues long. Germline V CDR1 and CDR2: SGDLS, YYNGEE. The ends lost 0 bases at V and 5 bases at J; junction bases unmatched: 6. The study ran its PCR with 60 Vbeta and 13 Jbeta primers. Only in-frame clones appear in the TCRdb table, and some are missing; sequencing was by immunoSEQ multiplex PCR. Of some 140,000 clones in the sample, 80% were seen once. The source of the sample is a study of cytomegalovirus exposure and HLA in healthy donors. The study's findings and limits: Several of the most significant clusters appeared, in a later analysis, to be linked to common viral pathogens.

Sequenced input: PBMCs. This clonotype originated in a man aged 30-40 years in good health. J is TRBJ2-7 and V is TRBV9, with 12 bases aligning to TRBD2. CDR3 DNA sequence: TGTGCCAGCAGCGTAGCCCCGACTAGCGGGAGCCACGAGCAGTACTTC. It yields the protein CASSVAPTSGSHEQYF.